This TCR beta chain came from a study of shared clonotypes between healthy human individuals. Trimming removed 6 bases from V and 4 bases from J, with 13 bases in between. This CDR3 has 13 amino acids. Per the germline V gene, CDR1 is MDHEN and CDR2 is SYDVKM. The method was immunoSEQ multiplex PCR; TCRdb's version includes in-frame clones alone and lacks a portion of them. There are around 450,000 clones in the sample; roughly 77% occur only once, and under 15% lies in the top ten. This chain uses TRBV28 with TRBJ2-7, with D maybe TRBD1 (6 bases). The TCR was taken from a woman aged 40-49 years in good health. Some clones in this sample may be carry-over from other donors' samples. Source material: PBMCs. This CDR3 is CASRRTALYEQYF. The CDR3 DNA reads TGTGCCAGCAGGAGGACAGCCTTGTACGAGCAGTACTTC.